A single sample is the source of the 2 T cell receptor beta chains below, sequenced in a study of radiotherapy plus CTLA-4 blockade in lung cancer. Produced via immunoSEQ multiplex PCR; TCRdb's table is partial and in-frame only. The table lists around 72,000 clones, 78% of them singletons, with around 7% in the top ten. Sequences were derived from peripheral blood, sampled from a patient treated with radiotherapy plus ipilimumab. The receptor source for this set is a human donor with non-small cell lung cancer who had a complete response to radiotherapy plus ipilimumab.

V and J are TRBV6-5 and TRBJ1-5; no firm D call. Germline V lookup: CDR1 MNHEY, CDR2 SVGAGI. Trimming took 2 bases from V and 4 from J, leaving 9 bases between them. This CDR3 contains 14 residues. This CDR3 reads CASSYAGRNQPQHF. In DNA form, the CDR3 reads TGTGCCAGCAGTTACGCAGGTCGAAATCAGCCCCAGCATTTT.

The CDR3 region is CASSPNPGNTEAFF. CDR3 nucleotide sequence: TGTGCCAGCAGCCCGAATCCGGGAAACACTGAAGCTTTCTTT. The genes are TRBV9 and TRBJ1-1; no clear D. With 4 bases removed from V and 2 bases from J, the gap between germline ends came to 12 bases. Per germline, CDR1 SGDLS and CDR2 YYNGEE. This CDR3 region has 14 residues.